This section outlines one T cell receptor (beta chain) sequence together with its context. This receptor's antigen is unknown. Base-call qualities are not available, and no considerably larger clone is one nucleotide away. The data stem from a study of blood T cell repertoires in COVID-19 (TCRdb year 2020). Some background on the complete study: Samples covering the acute and convalescent phases of COVID-19 were provided by collaborators in the United States, Italy and Spain. Sample metadata almost always included a de-identified subject ID, COVID-19 status, age in years and sex. The prospective study material was composed of cDNA or gDNA derived from T cells, B-cell-depleted T cells, or PBMCs. Subjects who had been exposed to COVID-19, were actively infected with it, or had recovered from it provided the deeply sampled blood TCRbeta repertoires that made up the dataset. Where available, HLA class I and class II types were taken from metadata supplied by the sample provider and were not determined by assay-based typing. A freely available public database, intended as a resource for researchers studying the immune response to SARS-CoV-2, is where the repertoires were released. Samples came from the ongoing ImmuneRACE study (first 160 participants) plus 1,254 subjects from 6 global collaborators. What the authors observed across the whole study: The amount of clinical and demographic metadata varied by source and participant and was provided uncurated.

Sequences SGHRS (CDR1) and YFSETQ (CDR2) are obtained from the germline V gene. The CDR3, cysteine through phenylalanine, is 17 amino acids long. Just CDR3 DNA is preserved here, 51 bases in frame from base 1. Here V drops 4 bases and J drops 0 bases, and the junction holds 9 bases not matched to any gene. The immunoSEQ Assay, a bias-controlled multiplex PCR, was used to amplify TCRbeta CDR3 regions from genomic DNA. Turning to the authors' computational methods: Within the assay, amplification of reference gene primers was used to estimate how many nucleated cells each sample contained. To quantify the absolute abundance of each unique TCRbeta CDR3 rearrangement, sequence reads were collapsed and filtered. Productive Simpson clonality was computed per sample as the square root of Simpson's diversity index over productive rearrangements. TCRdb re-hosts the immuneACCESS table, in-frame sequences only. Its copies lack some clones; in the studies checked, an unresolved V gene accounts for under half of them, and the cause for the rest is not known. The DNA gave D and trimming, while V, J and clone size come from that table. The sample table lists just under 150,000 clones, 85% to 90% of them with a count of one. Less than 45% of the sample belongs to the ten largest clones.

Another Seattle source contributed samples from volunteer blood donors who had recovered from COVID-19. Collaborating institutions collected whole blood in K2EDTA tubes following their own protocols. Collaborator samples were shipped for TCRbeta analysis as frozen whole blood, isolated PBMCs, or DNA extracted from either sample type. This sequence originates from a man aged 45-65 years who had recovered from COVID-19. Material for sequencing was peripheral blood. Rearrangement joined TRBV5-1 to TRBJ1-4, and 7 junctional nucleotides match TRBD1. The CDR3 protein is CASSPTGTEATNEKLFF. Read as DNA, the sequence is TGCGCCAGCAGCCCCACCGGGACAGAAGCAACTAATGAAAAACTGTTTTTT. This CDR3, with the reference TRBV5-1 and TRBJ1-4 proteins standing in past its ends, gives the full variable domain KAGVTQTPRYLIKTRGQQVTLSCSPISGHRSVSWYQQTPGQGLQFLFEYFSETQRNKGNFPGRFSGRQFSNSRSEMNVSTLELGDSALYLCASSPTGTEATNEKLFFGSGTQLSVL.